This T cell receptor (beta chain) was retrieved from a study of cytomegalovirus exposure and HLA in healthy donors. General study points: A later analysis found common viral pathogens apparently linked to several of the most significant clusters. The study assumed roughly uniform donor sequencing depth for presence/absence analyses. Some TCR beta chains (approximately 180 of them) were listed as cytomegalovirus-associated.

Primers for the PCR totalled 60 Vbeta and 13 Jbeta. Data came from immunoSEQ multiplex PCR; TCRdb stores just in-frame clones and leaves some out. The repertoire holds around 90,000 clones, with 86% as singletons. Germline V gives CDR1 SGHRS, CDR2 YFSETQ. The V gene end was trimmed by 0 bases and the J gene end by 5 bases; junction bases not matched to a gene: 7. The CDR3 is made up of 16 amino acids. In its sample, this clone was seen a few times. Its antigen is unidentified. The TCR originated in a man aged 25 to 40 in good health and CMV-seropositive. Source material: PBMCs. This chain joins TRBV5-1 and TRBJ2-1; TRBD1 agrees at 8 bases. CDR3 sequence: CASSLAGQGSNNEQFF. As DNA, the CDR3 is TGCGCCAGCAGCTTGGCAGGACAGGGATCGAACAATGAGCAGTTCTTC.